The next 17 T cell receptor beta chains were all read from a single sample in a study of T cells in women clearing cervical HPV infection. The assay was immunoSEQ multiplex PCR, and TCRdb's table has in-frame clones only and misses some. The sample holds roughly 15,000 clones. The sequencing input was blood buffy coat. Receptors originate from a woman between 18 and 70 years old with a cervical HPV16 infection that either progressed to CIN3+ or cleared (not recorded which).

This clone shows up as medium-sized by frequency. Coverage ceases 3 residues before the CDR3 finishes, and the germline J gene fills in the end. The chain links TRBV4-2 to TRBJ2-4, with 13 bases matching TRBD2. The trim removed 4 bases at V and 0 bases at J, leaving 12 bases unmatched. Germline lookup yields CDR1 LGHNA and CDR2 YNFKEQ. The CDR3 runs 20 residues. CDR3 DNA, as far as it was read: TGTGCCAGCAGCCCCACTAGCGGGAGGGTCCGGGGGACAGCCAAAAACATT. Its translation: CASSPTSGRVRGTAKNI. The CDR3 as a whole reads CASSPTSGRVRGTAKNIQYF.

The CDR3: CAISESQVRFQETQYF. The DNA read from the CDR3 is TGTGCCATCAGTGAGTCGCAAGTGAGGTTCCAAGAGACC. This rearrangement joins TRBV10-3 to TRBJ2-5; no clear D. The CDR3 end falls 3 residues outside the read, so it is completed with the germline J gene. Trimming pared 0 bases from V and 1 base from J, leaving 12 bases between. The V gene's germline CDR1 is ENHRY and CDR2 SYGVKD. The CDR3 has 16 amino acids.

A word on this clone: The read gets to within 3 residues of the CDR3 end, and the germline J gene fills in the rest. The chain couples TRBV19 to TRBJ2-3, with 12 bases lining up with TRBD2. CDR1 is LNHDA, CDR2 SQIVND, per germline (reference sequence). The CDR3 sequence is 21 residues long. After removal of 2 bases from V and 1 base from J, the junction contained 16 bases not matched to a gene. The CDR3 bases that were read are TGTGCCAGTAGTATAATCGGTCGGACTAGCGGGAAGATACGACGCACAGATACG. Protein: CASSIIGRTSGKIRRTDT. The entire CDR3 sequence reads CASSIIGRTSGKIRRTDTQYF.

As for this clone: The missing CDR3 end, 3 residues past where the read stops, is filled in from the germline J gene. The genes are TRBV5-1 and TRBJ2-5; 8 nucleotides line up with TRBD1. Germline CDR1 SGHRS, CDR2 YFSETQ. J gave up 6 bases and V 7 bases, and 8 bases lay outside the gene matches. The CDR3 extends over 13 amino acids. The sequenced CDR3 bases are TGCGCCAGCGCCGGACAGGGCGAGAAGACC. This encodes CASAGQGEKT. From start to end, the CDR3 is CASAGQGEKTQYF.

As for this clone: The CDR3 end falls 3 residues outside the read, so it is completed with the germline J gene. The chain is built from TRBV20-1 and TRBJ2-2, with a weak D call TRBD2 (6 bases). CDR1 DFQATT and CDR2 SNEGSKA come from the germline V gene (reference sequence). The CDR3 consists of 13 residues. Trimming removed 3 bases at V and 5 bases at J, with 10 bases between. CDR3 amino acids: CSASPAGTGELFF. The sequenced CDR3 bases are TGCAGTGCTAGTCCGGCGGGGACCGGGGAG.

With respect to this clone: The CDR3 extends 3 residues past the end of the read, so its final part is completed from the germline J gene. The chain couples TRBV19 to TRBJ2-7; D ambiguous. Germline V CDR1 and CDR2: LNHDA, SQIVND (reference sequence). The CDR3 length is 16 residues. V lost 1 base, J lost 2 bases, and 15 bases lay in between. The CDR3 is CASSIGSGYGTYEQYF. The DNA read from the CDR3 is TGTGCCAGTAGTATAGGATCCGGGTACGGCACCTACGAG.

Turning to this clone: Read sequence stops 3 residues before the CDR3 end, and the germline J gene provides the missing end. The chain employs TRBV13 and TRBJ2-4; D might be TRBD1 (6 bases). This CDR3 spans 15 amino acids. CDR1 PRHDT and CDR2 FYEKMQ come from the germline V gene (reference sequence). V shed 5 bases and J shed 1 base, with 12 bases lying between them. The part of the CDR3 DNA that was read is TGTGCCAGCAGCGGGGGCCGGGACGCCAAAAACATT. Amino acids: CASSGGRDAKNI. The whole CDR3 reads CASSGGRDAKNIQYF. The full variable domain, in which reference TRBV13 and TRBJ2-4 provide the parts outside the CDR3, is AAGVIQSPRHLIKEKRETATLKCYPIPRHDTVYWYQQGPGQDPQFLISFYEKMQSDKGSIPDRFSAQQFSDYHSELNMSSLELGDSALYFCASSGGRDAKNIQYFGAGTRLSVL.

Concerning this clone: Read data end 3 residues before the CDR3 end; the end is taken from the germline J gene. The chain carries TRBV7-3 and TRBJ2-2; TRBD1 might be the D (7 bases). The CDR3 contains 15 residues. V dropped 2 bases and J dropped 1 base, with 8 bases sitting between them. Germline assignment: CDR1 SGHTA and CDR2 FQGTGA. Here the CDR3 reads CASSLQGGNTGELFF. Partial CDR3 DNA: TGTGCCAGCAGCTTACAGGGGGGGAACACCGGGGAG.

This clone is labeled medium-sized based on frequency. The DNA ends 3 residues before the CDR3 does, and the rest of the CDR3 is filled in from the germline J gene. The V gene is TRBV12-3 or TRBV12-4, the J gene TRBJ2-2; D gene unclear. The ends were cut back, 3 bases at V and 3 bases at J, with 11 bases in the middle. This CDR3 has 15 residues. The CDR3 DNA, read in part, is TGTGCCAGCAGTTTTTTACAGCTACACACCGGGGAG. Residues: CASSFLQLHTGE. The complete CDR3 protein is CASSFLQLHTGELFF.

Comments on this clone: The read gets to within 3 residues of the CDR3 end, and the germline J gene fills in the rest. The rearrangement uses TRBV2 and TRBJ1-3; no clear D gene. V lost 9 bases, J lost 0 bases, and 15 bases lay in between. CDR1 and CDR2 (germline): SNHLY, FYNNEI. The CDR3 spans 15 residues. The sequenced CDR3 bases are TGTGCCAGTACCCCGACTACCAACTCTGGAAACACC. Translating gives CASTPTTNSGNT. The entire CDR3 protein is CASTPTTNSGNTIYF.

A word on this clone: The CDR3 end lies 3 residues beyond the end of the read and is filled in from the germline J gene. The chain links TRBV19 to TRBJ2-7, with D perhaps matching TRBD1 (6 bases). In germline, CDR1 is LNHDA, CDR2 SQIVND (reference sequence). V was clipped by 7 bases and J by 3 bases, with 7 bases between them. The CDR3 covers 11 residues. CDR3 DNA (partial): TGTGCCAGTAAGGACAGCTACGAG. Translated, it gives CASKDSYE. The full CDR3 protein is CASKDSYEQYF.

Notes on this clone: Read data end 3 residues before the CDR3 end; the end is taken from the germline J gene. V is TRBV5-1 and J is TRBJ2-1; 10 bases agree with TRBD1. Trimming cost V 6 bases and J 5 bases; bases outside gene matches: 8. The CDR3 extends over 15 amino acids. The V gene's germline CDR1 is SGHRS and CDR2 YFSETQ. The sequenced part of the CDR3 DNA is TGCGCCAGCAAAATTGGGACAGGGGACCACAATGAG. Protein: CASKIGTGDHNE. The full-length CDR3 reads as CASKIGTGDHNEQFF.

The CDR3 protein is CASSDRGLGETQYF. CDR3 bases read: TGTGCCAGCAGTGACAGGGGCTTGGGGGAGACC. J is TRBJ2-5 and V is TRBV6-1, with D perhaps TRBD1 (6 bases). The CDR3 end is not reached by the read, which stops 3 residues before it; the germline J gene fills it in. The CDR3 contains 14 residues. V lost 3 bases to trimming and J lost 5 bases, with 13 bases between them. Germline V gives CDR1 MNHNS, CDR2 SASEGT.

Comments on this clone: The read finishes 3 residues shy of the CDR3 end, and the germline J gene is used to complete it. This chain joins TRBV30 and TRBJ2-7; 10 bases agree with TRBD1. V was clipped by 0 bases and J by 5 bases; unmatched bases: 10. This CDR3 contains 16 residues. CDR1 and CDR2 (germline): GTSNPN, SVGIG (reference sequence). CDR3 DNA, as far as it was read: TGTGCCTGGAGTGTTGTCCCGGGACAGGGGTCCGACGAG. The encoded protein is CAWSVVPGQGSDE. The whole CDR3 region reads CAWSVVPGQGSDEQYF.

Worth noting for this clone: The read ends 3 residues early relative to the CDR3; the germline J gene fills the gap. The chain links TRBV4-1 to TRBJ2-5; weak D call: TRBD2 (6 bases). CDR1 MGHRA and CDR2 YSYEKL come from the germline V gene. With 0 bases removed from V and 5 bases from J, the gap between germline ends came to 16 bases. This CDR3 has 16 amino acids. CDR3 DNA, as far as it was read: TGCGCCAGCAGCCAAGATCGACCAGCGGCGGGGGAGACC. It specifies CASSQDRPAAGET. The entire CDR3 is CASSQDRPAAGETQYF.

The part of the CDR3 DNA that was read is TGCAGCGTGACGACAGGGACTAACTATGGC. Amino acids: CSVTTGTNYG. The complete CDR3 protein is CSVTTGTNYGYTF. The chain employs TRBV29-1 and TRBJ1-2; TRBD1 agrees at 7 bases. Coverage ceases 3 residues before the CDR3 finishes, and the germline J gene fills in the end. CDR3 length: 13 amino acids. Germline CDR1 and CDR2: SQVTM and ANQGSEA. Unmatched junction bases numbered 4, after V lost 6 bases and J lost 0 bases.

Concerning this clone: The read falls 3 residues short of the CDR3 end, and the missing part is taken from the germline J gene. The rearrangement joins TRBV5-1 to TRBJ1-1; a weak D match, TRBD1 (5 bases). V dropped 1 base and J dropped 1 base, with 5 bases sitting between them. Germline CDR1 is SGHRS and CDR2 is YFSETQ. There are 13 residues in the CDR3. The sequenced part of the CDR3 DNA is TGCGCCAGCAGCTTGAGGGGGAACACTGAA. It is translated as CASSLRGNTE. The entire CDR3 is CASSLRGNTEAFF.